This T cell receptor beta chain was sequenced during a study of beta chain features in type 1 diabetes (dated by TCRdb to the late 2010s). Context from the whole study: Mean age, gender distribution, total cell number and subset yield did not differ between patients and healthy donors. Regulatory and stem cell-like memory subsets were isolated from only 8 patients and roughly eight healthy donors, whereas naive and central memory subsets came from all 30 or so donors. Across all samples, about 110 million sorted cells were examined, and cell number per subset correlated strongly with RNA yield. In the study, TCRB repertoires of sorted circulating CD4+ T cell subsets from recently diagnosed type 1 diabetes patients were compared with those of matched healthy donors. Here is what the overall study found, with its caveats: Only small numbers of individuals were included in the HLA sub-analyses, which left unresolved whether HLA type had any influence on TCRB rearrangement. PCR might favor shorter templates, but patient and control samples were amplified and corrected together, so any skew would affect both groups equally. In all four CD4+ subsets, TCRB CDR3 length was moderately but significantly shorter in type 1 diabetes patients. Naive, central memory and regulatory TCRB repertoires appeared more similar among patients than among healthy donors. Sequencing cDNA rather than genomic DNA could over-represent highly expressing activated cells, although activation and CD3 levels did not differ between groups. At VDJ recombination sites, type 1 diabetes patients had fewer insertions and more deleted nucleotides, which implies abnormalities in thymic rearrangement.

The entire amount of isolated RNA was reverse transcribed using the High Capacity cDNA Reverse Transcription Kit, so the sequenced TCRB transcripts were expressed ones. Deep immunoSEQ sequencing was applied to naive, central memory and regulatory T cell samples, giving an average of about 3.6 million total reads per sample. After sorted cells were lysed in RLT buffer, RNA was extracted with DNase-treated RNeasy Micro or Mini kits, with the choice depending on cell number. To prevent cross-contamination, each cell subset was processed individually, whereas patient and healthy donor samples were processed jointly. The immunoSEQ multiplex PCR was used to amplify TCRB sequences from cDNA, generating 87-bp fragments that spanned the CDR3 region. Amplicons were sequenced on the Illumina HiSeq platform. In the source study's methods: Synthetic template baselines were used to correct PCR bias computationally, reads within Hamming distance 2 were collapsed, and singletons that could not be merged were discarded. By aligning reads against IMGT, V, D and J genes, CDR3 length, and insertions or deletions at six rearrangement sites were assigned. Within each subset, clonotype counts were normalized to sorted cell number, after which true diversity and Gini coefficients were computed with the tcR R package. The overlap coefficient, calculated on TCRB nucleotide sequences, was used to quantify repertoire sharing. Out-of-frame TCRB sequences from naive cells were analyzed as a proxy for the pre-selection repertoire. Entries here come from immuneACCESS through TCRdb and include only in-frame sequences with V and J called. Some clones fail to appear in such tables; in the studies checked, an unresolved V gene covers under half of the shortfall, and the cause of the remainder is unknown. V, J and clone size were drawn from that table, and D and trimming were deduced from the DNA. The sample table shows about 300,000 clones, and approximately 12% are seen once. Of the sample, about 0.016% is held by the ten largest clones.

Each donor gave one peripheral blood draw, averaging roughly 100 mL, which was collected into heparinised tubes. A BD FACSAria II was used to sort naive, central memory, regulatory and stem cell-like memory CD4+ T cells with a panel that included CD45RO, CCR7, CD25, CD127, CD95 and CD27. All sorted populations exceeded 95% purity. Right away, PBMCs were isolated by Lymphoprep density gradient centrifugation and were stained directly, with no culture step. So that batch effects would be minimized, each experiment stained and sorted samples in pairs, pairing one healthy donor with one patient. This clone was observed a few times. The specificity of this receptor is unknown. No clone much larger than this one lies a single base away; base qualities are absent. Spanning cysteine to phenylalanine, the CDR3 consists of 13 amino acids. Just CDR3 DNA is preserved here, 39 bases in frame from base 1. Relative to germline, V is missing 6 bases and J is missing 5 bases, with 6 bases of the junction outside any gene match. Based on the germline V gene, the CDR1 and CDR2 sequences are MDHEN and SYDVKM.

This receptor chain uses TRBV28 and TRBJ1-2; TRBD1 matches 7 bases in the middle. The source is a woman aged 18-29 years with type 1 diabetes. Sequencing was performed on naive CD4+ T cells from blood. In light of the paper, this sample's cell subset or site label describes: true naive CD4+ T cells. CDR3 reads: CASSPGGWYGYTF. The base sequence is TGTGCCAGCAGCCCAGGGGGTTGGTATGGCTACACCTTC.